The 20 T cell receptor beta chains given below trace back to one sample, sequenced in a study of shared clonotypes between healthy human individuals (dated by TCRdb to 2018 to 2020). To prepare the library, the immunoSEQ multiplex PCR assay was applied. TCRdb re-hosts the immuneACCESS table, in-frame sequences only. Its copies lack some clones; in the studies checked, an unresolved V gene accounts for under half of them, and the cause for the rest is not known. The sample contains 180,000 or so clones, over 80% of them found a single time. The ten largest clones represent 0.067% of the sample. The specimen sequenced was naive CD4+ T cells sorted from blood. Taken with the paper, the label for cell subset or site translates to: CD45RA+ positively selected. The receptors shown here come from a woman aged 25-40 years in good health.

This sequence joins TRBV28 and TRBJ2-3, with 12 bases fitting TRBD1. The CDR3 loop spans 19 amino acids. Trimming removed 1 base from V and 4 bases from J; junction bases left unmatched: 12. Germline-derived CDR1 and CDR2 are MDHEN and SYDVKM. This CDR3 reads CASSLFVRDRGQVSDTQYF. The CDR3, as DNA: TGTGCCAGCAGTTTATTTGTTAGGGACAGGGGGCAAGTTTCAGATACGCAGTATTTT.

The gene calls are TRBV12-5 and TRBJ2-3; no firm D call. Germline V gene sequence: CDR1 LGHNT, CDR2 FRNRAP. This CDR3 has 15 amino acids. The germline V and J ends were trimmed by 7 bases and 8 bases, with 22 bases remaining between them. This CDR3 reads CASAIGVSAAGTQYF. In DNA form, the CDR3 reads TGTGCTAGTGCCATTGGAGTCAGCGCAGCTGGTACGCAGTATTTT.

This chain uses TRBV7-8 with TRBJ2-5, with D perhaps TRBD2 (5 bases). The DNA end favors TRBJ2-7, so the J call may be wrong. Looked up from germline, CDR1 is SGHVS and CDR2 is FQNEAQ. This CDR3 has 14 amino acids. DNA of the CDR3: TGTGCCAGCAGCTTAGGACTCGGGGCCTACGAGCAGTACTTC. Translation gives CASSLGLGAYEQYF.

The chain has TRBV7-9 and TRBJ2-7, with 8 bases matching TRBD1. V dropped 3 bases and J dropped 4; count of bases not matched to a gene: 5. The CDR3 runs to 14 residues. The germline gives CDR1 SEHNR, CDR2 FQNEAQ (reference sequence). The CDR3 reads CASSFRDRNYEQYF. CDR3 sequence (DNA): TGTGCCAGCAGCTTCCGGGACAGGAATTACGAGCAGTACTTC.

The gene calls are TRBV7-9 and TRBJ1-1; D remains unclear. Per germline, CDR1 SEHNR and CDR2 FQNEAQ (reference sequence). V shed 3 bases and J shed 4 bases, with 12 bases lying between them. The CDR3 has 14 amino acids. In nucleotides, the CDR3 is TGTGCCAGCAGCTTCGAGGAGGAGAGCACTGAAGCTTTCTTT. Its protein product is CASSFEEESTEAFF.

Concerning this clone itself: The junction does not match germline at one end; this may be a read error. The chain recombines TRBV4-1 with TRBJ2-7, with 7 nucleotides matching TRBD2. Per the germline V gene, CDR1 is MGHRA and CDR2 is YSYEKL. The CDR3 has 16 residues. In nucleotides, the CDR3 is TGCGCCAGCAGCCAAGACCCGGGACTACCCGCCTCCTTCTCTAAGTTC. Translated: CASSQDPGLPASFSKF.

The J gene is TRBJ2-7, the V gene TRBV11-2, with TRBD1 identical over 9 bases. CDR3 length: 14 amino acids. Germline-derived CDR1 and CDR2 are SGHAT and FQNNGV. J lost 5 bases, V lost 1 base, and 3 bases had no gene match. The CDR3 sequence: CASSLVQGANEQYF. The CDR3 bases are TGTGCCAGCAGCTTAGTACAGGGGGCTAACGAGCAGTACTTC.

The chain employs TRBV6-6 and TRBJ2-7; either TRBD1 or TRBD2 may supply D (6 bases each). The CDR3 consists of 13 residues. V lost 6 bases and J lost 3, with 12 bases in between. In germline, CDR1 is MNHNY, CDR2 SVGAGI (reference sequence). The CDR3: CASRGGNFYEQYF. The CDR3 DNA reads TGTGCCAGCAGAGGGGGGAACTTCTACGAGCAGTACTTC.

The chain recombines TRBV9 with TRBJ2-1; TRBD1 matches at 8 bases. The CDR3 runs to 16 residues. From germline, CDR1 is SGDLS and CDR2 YYNGEE. V lost 0 bases to trimming and J lost 2 bases; unmatched junction nucleotides: 4. CDR3 DNA sequence: TGTGCCAGCAGCGTAGGGCAGGGGGCAGCCTACAATGAGCAGTTCTTC. This gives the protein CASSVGQGAAYNEQFF.

The chain combines TRBV19 with TRBJ1-4, with D possibly matching TRBD1 (5 bases). CDR1 and CDR2 from the germline V gene are LNHDA and SQIVND (reference sequence). Between the trimmed V and J ends, which lost 3 bases and 5 bases, there was a span of 7 bases. The CDR3 contains 13 residues. The CDR3 nucleotides read TGTGCCAGTAGTATCCGGGGGAATGAAAAACTGTTTTTT. Encoded protein: CASSIRGNEKLFF. Looking up the rest from reference TRBV19 and TRBJ1-4 gives the full variable domain: DGGITQSPKYLFRKEGQNVTLSCEQNLNHDAMYWYRQDPGQGLRLIYYSQIVNDFQKGDIAEGYSVSREKKESFPLTVTSAQKNPTAFYLCASSIRGNEKLFFGSGTQLSVL.

This clone appeared a single time. The rearrangement links TRBV5-4 to TRBJ2-1; D not resolved. The length of the CDR3 is 13 residues. Germline loops: CDR1 SGHNT, CDR2 YYREEE (reference sequence). Trimming cost V 6 bases and J 4 bases, with 11 bases left between them. The DNA of the CDR3 is TGTGCCAGCATGCCGGAAAGTTACAATGAGCAGTTCTTC. It is translated as CASMPESYNEQFF.

This chain uses TRBV2 with TRBJ2-7; TRBD1 matches 8 bases. Trimming cost V 6 bases and J 0 bases; bases outside gene matches: 10. CDR1 is SNHLY and CDR2 is FYNNEI in the germline V gene. This CDR3 comprises 16 residues. The CDR3 region is CASRGGQARSSYEQYF. The CDR3 DNA reads as TGTGCCAGCAGGGGGGGACAGGCGAGAAGCTCCTACGAGCAGTACTTC.

The CDR3 loop is CASSLKNTGELFF. The CDR3, as DNA: TGCGCCAGCAGCTTAAAGAACACCGGGGAGCTGTTTTTT. The V and J genes are TRBV5-1 and TRBJ2-2; no clear D gene. Germline V CDR1 and CDR2: SGHRS, YFSETQ. The CDR3 is 13 residues long. V shed 2 bases and J shed 1 base, with 3 bases lying between them.

The genes are TRBV6-1 and TRBJ2-6; tentatively, D is TRBD2 (6 bases). The CDR3 is 20 residues long. V was shortened by 3 bases and J by 0 bases, with 21 bases between the two germline ends. Per the germline V gene, CDR1 is MNHNS and CDR2 is SASEGT. CDR3 DNA sequence: TGTGCCAGCAGTGACCGGGGGACTCGACAGTGGAGCTCTGGGGCCAACGTCCTGACTTTC. This codes for CASSDRGTRQWSSGANVLTF.

The chain carries TRBV2 and TRBJ1-4; D gene ambiguous. V lost 8 bases, J lost 8 bases, and 9 bases lay in between. Germline V gives CDR1 SNHLY, CDR2 FYNNEI. This CDR3 has 11 residues. The CDR3, as DNA: TGTGCCAGCGGGCACGGGGAAAAACTGTTTTTT. It codes for CASGHGEKLFF.

The genes are TRBV18 and TRBJ2-6; TRBD1 matches at 11 bases. This CDR3 comprises 19 residues. J lost 1 base, V lost 4 bases, and 9 bases had no gene match. Germline assignment: CDR1 KGHSH and CDR2 LQKENI. For the CDR3, the DNA is TGTGCCAGCTCACGATCCGGGACAGGGGGTGTATCTGGGGCCAACGTCCTGACTTTC. Amino acid sequence: CASSRSGTGGVSGANVLTF.

J is TRBJ1-4 and V is TRBV18; possibly TRBD1 for D (6 bases). CDR1 and CDR2 from the germline V gene are KGHSH and LQKENI. This CDR3 is 13 amino acids long. Deletions cut 6 bases from V and 7 bases from J, with 12 bases between. CDR3 in DNA: TGTGCCAGCTCCCCCACAGGGAGTGAAAAACTGTTTTTT. It is translated as CASSPTGSEKLFF.

This sequence joins TRBV7-2 and TRBJ2-5; weak D call: TRBD1 (6 bases). The CDR3 length is 12 residues. CDR1 is SGHTA and CDR2 is FQGNSA in the germline V gene. Between the trimmed V and J ends, which lost 0 bases and 12 bases, there was a span of 11 bases. The DNA for the CDR3 is TGTGCCAGCAGCTTAGCGGGACAACCAAAGTACTTC. It specifies CASSLAGQPKYF.

The chain joins TRBV28 to TRBJ2-2; 10 bases line up with TRBD1. With 4 bases clipped from V and 7 bases from J, the junction kept 15 bases outside the gene matches. Germline V CDR1 and CDR2: MDHEN, SYDVKM. The CDR3 extends over 18 amino acids. The CDR3 sequence: CASSSPSPGQGIGGELFF. The CDR3 DNA is TGTGCCAGCAGTTCCCCGTCTCCGGGACAGGGGATAGGCGGGGAGCTGTTTTTT.

This rearrangement joins TRBV11-3 to TRBJ2-7; TRBD2 might be the D (6 bases). Trimming took 4 bases from V and 2 from J, leaving 9 bases between them. The CDR3 has 13 residues. The germline CDR1 and CDR2 sequences are SGHNT and YENEEA. CDR3 sequence reads: CASSSGATYEQYF. The CDR3 coding sequence is TGTGCCAGCAGCTCGGGAGCGACCTACGAGCAGTACTTC.